This paragraph reports one T cell receptor (beta chain). There is no known antigen for this receptor. Qualities for individual bases were not recorded, and no much larger clone is one base off. The meaning of the sample's time point label: week 47, end of study. Each vaccine dose was 300 ug of a 20-mer mutant IDH1 peptide in Montanide, given subcutaneously with topical imiquimod. Across visits V03 through V10, patients got a total of eight vaccinations, given in weeks 1, 3, 5, 7, 11, 15, 19 and 23. All donors had newly diagnosed IDH1-mutant astrocytomas of WHO grade 3 or 4 that showed loss of nuclear ATRX. The samples were drawn from NOA16, a multicentre, single-arm, open-label phase I trial in Germany that tested a mutant IDH1 peptide vaccine in humans for the first time. The DNeasy Blood and Tissue Kit was used to extract genomic DNA from EDTA blood for TCRB sequencing. Receptors were amplified or captured by the immunoSEQ multiplex PCR assay. Rearranged TCR beta chain sequences were amplified using the hsTCRB Kit according to the manufacturer's protocol. TCRB libraries were sequenced on an Illumina MiSeq. Per the source publication's procedure: Demultiplexing, trimming and gene mapping were performed with the kit vendor's proprietary platform. Drawn from immuneACCESS, this table holds only the in-frame rearrangements with V and J called that TCRdb kept. Clones are partly lost; checked studies trace under half to an unresolved V gene and leave the rest unexplained. D and trimming were read from the DNA, whereas the V and J calls and clone size are those reported in that table. The sample includes roughly 56,000 clones, with less than 85% observed a single time. The leading ten clones occupy over 4.5% of the sample.

This sample was included in a study of a mutant IDH1 vaccine in newly diagnosed glioma (dated by TCRdb to the early 2020s). Regarding the research as a whole: Vaccination started 4-6 weeks after radiotherapy alone, or was given together with temozolomide cycles in the groups whose treatment included chemotherapy. Peripheral blood was collected at six visits: V03 (baseline), V05, V07, V10, V12 and V13. Before enrollment, patients had received standard therapy of radiotherapy alone, temozolomide alone, or radiochemotherapy with temozolomide; most received the combination. Longitudinal TCRB deep sequencing was performed for roughly 24 treated patients wherever samples were available for exploratory analyses. Visit V12 was the week-35 safety follow-up and visit V13 was the week-47 end of study. Of the 30 or so patients who were treated, about 62% were male and around 40% were female, and the mean age was about 37 years.

CDR1 SGHRS and CDR2 YFSETQ are derived from the germline V gene. The CDR3 starts with the cysteine, ends with the phenylalanine, and has 16 residues. Only the CDR3 portion is preserved as DNA: 48 bases, with reading frame beginning at the first base. After removal of 1 base from V and 2 bases from J, the junction retains 7 bases not matched to a gene. What the research found in general, with its limitations: According to the authors, sample limitations meant that analyses of patient blood samples could not be reproduced. Across multiple MHC alleles, vaccine-induced immune responses were seen in approximately 93% of patients. Pseudoprogression appeared unrelated to alterations in the top peripheral T cell clonotypes detected by TCRB sequencing. Availability determined which PBMC samples were chosen for TCRB deep sequencing.

The chain couples TRBV5-1 to TRBJ2-7; TRBD1 aligns with 9 central bases. The TCR comes from a woman aged 40 to 50 with glioma. Some clones in this sample may be carry-over from other donors' samples. The sequences come from PBMCs, collected from a glioma patient whose treatment included an IDH1 peptide vaccine. The bases read TGCGCCAGCAGCTTGCCAAAGGGACAGGGTACCTACGAGCAGTACTTC. It translates as CASSLPKGQGTYEQYF.